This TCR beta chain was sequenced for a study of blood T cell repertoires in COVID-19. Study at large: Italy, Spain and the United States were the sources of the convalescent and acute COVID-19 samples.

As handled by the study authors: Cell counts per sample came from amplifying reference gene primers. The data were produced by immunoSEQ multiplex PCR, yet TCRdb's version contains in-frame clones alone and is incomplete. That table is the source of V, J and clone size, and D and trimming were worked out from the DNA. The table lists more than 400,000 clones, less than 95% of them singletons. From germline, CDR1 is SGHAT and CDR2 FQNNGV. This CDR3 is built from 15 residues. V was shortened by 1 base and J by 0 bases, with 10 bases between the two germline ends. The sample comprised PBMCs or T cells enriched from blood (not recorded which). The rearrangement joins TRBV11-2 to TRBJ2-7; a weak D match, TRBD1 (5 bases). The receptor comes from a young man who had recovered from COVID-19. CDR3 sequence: CASSLVGDSSYEQYF. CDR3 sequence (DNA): TGTGCCAGCAGCTTAGTCGGTGACAGCTCCTACGAGCAGTACTTC.